Presented here are 9 T cell receptor beta chains from one specimen sequenced in a study of blood T cells in healthy people across ages. Then a second PCR, running about 6 to 11 cycles, was carried out with a sample-barcoded 5' primer and a J-beta primer mix. TCRdb re-called the 5' RACE reads through MiXCR, storing one row per CDR3 protein. The data hold 1.4 million or so distinct CDR3 sequences, with approximately 42% observed a single time. The sequencing sample was made of blood. The receptors here all came from a woman under 30 in good health.

The gene calls are TRBV4-1 and TRBJ1-5; D is uncertain. Germline CDR1 and CDR2: MGHRA and YSYEKL. Trimming took 1 base from V and 6 from J, leaving 13 bases between them. CDR3 length equals 15 residues. This CDR3 is CASSQVLVSGQPQHF. CDR3 DNA: TGCGCCAGCAGCCAAGTTTTGGTATCGGGTCAGCCCCAGCATTTT.

The CDR3 coding sequence is TGCGCCAGCAGCCAAGGGATTAGCGGGGAGTACCAAGAGACCCAGTACTTC. This encodes CASSQGISGEYQETQYF. The chain uses TRBV4-3 and TRBJ2-5, with TRBD2 matching over 8 bases. CDR3 length equals 17 residues. Germline values: CDR1 LGHNA, CDR2 YSLEER. Losses at the gene ends were 1 base for V and 0 bases for J; bases not matched to a gene: 7.

The V gene is TRBV7-2, the J gene TRBJ2-5; D is tentatively TRBD1 or TRBD2 (6 bases each). There are 16 residues in the CDR3. The V end lost 5 bases, the J end lost 11 bases, and 27 bases lay between the germline ends. Germline CDR1 reads SGHTA; CDR2 reads FQGNSA. Here the CDR3 DNA reads TGTGCCAGCAGCCAATCGGGGGCGACCCGGTACAATGAGCAGTACTTC. It codes for CASSQSGATRYNEQYF.

The genes are TRBV9 and TRBJ2-5, with D tentatively TRBD1 (6 bases). The length of the CDR3 is 15 residues. V was clipped by 3 bases and J by 1 base, with 13 bases between them. The germline V gene encodes CDR1 SGDLS and CDR2 YYNGEE. This chain's CDR3 is CASSAQGRSQETQYF. The CDR3 coding sequence is TGTGCCAGCAGCGCGCAGGGGAGATCCCAAGAGACCCAGTACTTC.

The chain employs TRBV7-3 and TRBJ2-3; 11 bases match TRBD2. The CDR3 runs 17 residues. In germline, CDR1 is SGHTA, CDR2 FQGTGA. Trimming at V came to 3 bases and at J to 4 bases, leaving 9 bases not matched to a gene. DNA of the CDR3: TGTGCCAGCAGCTTGCGACTAGCGGGACAAGGGGCAGATACGCAGTATTTT. This gives the protein CASSLRLAGQGADTQYF. Together with reference TRBV7-3 and TRBJ2-3, the CDR3 gives the full variable domain: GAGVSQTPSNKVTEKGKYVELRCDPISGHTALYWYRQSLGQGPEFLIYFQGTGAADDSGLPNDRFFAVRPEGSVSTLKIQRTERGDSAVYLCASSLRLAGQGADTQYFGPGTRLTVL.

The chain joins TRBV14 to TRBJ2-1; possible D gene TRBD2, 6 bases. Germline assignment: CDR1 SGHDN and CDR2 FVKESK. V lost 7 bases and J lost 0, with 13 bases in between. The CDR3 has 15 residues. CDR3 sequence: CASNSDGSSYNEQFF. In DNA, the CDR3 is TGTGCCAGCAACTCAGACGGGAGCTCCTACAATGAGCAGTTCTTC. The whole variable domain, filled in from reference TRBV14 and TRBJ2-1, reads EAGVTQFPSHSVIEKGQTVTLRCDPISGHDNLYWYRRVMGKEIKFLLHFVKESKQDESGMPNNRFLAERTGGTYSTLKVQPAELEDSGVYFCASNSDGSSYNEQFFGPGTRLTVL.

This clonotype was detected only a few times. This rearrangement joins TRBV12-5 to TRBJ2-7; maybe TRBD1 (5 bases). The CDR3 totals 14 residues. Germline assignment: CDR1 LGHNT and CDR2 FRNRAP. V was cut by 1 base and J by 0 bases, with 7 bases left in between. CDR3 nucleotides: TGTGCTAGTGGTTTGGGACAGTCCTCCTACGAGCAGTACTTC. Translated: CASGLGQSSYEQYF.

This clonotype was detected many times. J is TRBJ2-3 and V is TRBV7-9; no definite D call. This CDR3 has 10 residues. Germline V CDR1 and CDR2: SEHNR, FQNEAQ (reference sequence). Trimming cost V 6 bases and J 5 bases, with 3 bases left between them. CDR3 protein: CASSVDTQYF. The CDR3 DNA reads TGTGCCAGCAGTGTAGATACGCAGTATTTT.

The sample holds one count of this clonotype. One end of the junction does not line up with germline, which may come from a read error. This chain connects TRBV6-2 or TRBV6-3 to TRBJ1-1; TRBD1 is a possible D gene (6 bases). Germline assignment: CDR1 MNHEY and CDR2 SVGEGT. This CDR3 is built from 14 residues. In DNA form, the CDR3 reads TGTGTCAGCAGTTATATCGGGGGCCGGACTGAAGCTTTCTTT. This gives the protein CVSSYIGGRTEAFF.